This TCR beta chain was found in a study of T-cell reconstitution after alpha-beta-depleted transplantation in children. About this clonotype: Its antigen is not known. This may come from a read error, since a much larger clone is one base off.

Broader study findings: Several hundred rapidly expanded clones from non-depleted graft cells reportedly supplied alpha-beta T cells about two months post-transplant. T-cell counts and diversity at one year following transplant were attributed mainly to newly produced T cells. The high TCRbeta diversity at day 60 in some patients came from surviving recipient T cells and thymic progenitors.

With 3 bases removed from V and 6 bases from J, the gap between germline ends came to 18 bases. CDR1 and CDR2 (germline): MDHEN, SYDVKM. This CDR3 comprises 16 residues. As it was prepared, the TCRbeta library received unique molecular identifiers. In TCRdb, the PCR reads were re-called with MiXCR into one record per CDR3 protein. The sample contains around 240,000 distinct CDR3 sequences, under 9.5% of which appear only once. The clonotype originates from a male patient younger than 18 who had a stem cell transplant for acute lymphoblastic leukemia, so the T cells may come from the graft donor. The starting material was PBMCs, mostly from graft donor cells, obtained 180 days after TCRalphabeta/CD19-depleted stem cell transplant. V gene TRBV28 combines with J gene TRBJ2-1; weak D call: TRBD2 (6 bases). DNA for the CDR3: TGTGCCAGCAGTTTCAGGGAACTAGCCGGGTTCAATGAGCAGTTCTTC. Translating it yields CASSFRELAGFNEQFF.